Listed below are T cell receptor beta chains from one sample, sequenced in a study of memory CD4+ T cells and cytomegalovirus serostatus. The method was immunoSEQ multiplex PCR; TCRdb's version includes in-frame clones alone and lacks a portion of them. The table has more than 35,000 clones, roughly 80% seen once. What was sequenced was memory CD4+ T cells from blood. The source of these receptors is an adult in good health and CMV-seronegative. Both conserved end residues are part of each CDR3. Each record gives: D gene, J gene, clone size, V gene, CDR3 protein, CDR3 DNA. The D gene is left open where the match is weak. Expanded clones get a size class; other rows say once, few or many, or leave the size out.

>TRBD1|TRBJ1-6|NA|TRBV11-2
CASSTGTGGRNSPLHF
TGTGCCAGCAGCACCGGGACAGGGGGCAGAAATTCACCCCTCCACTTT
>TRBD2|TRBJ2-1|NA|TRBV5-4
CASSFGTSVHNEQFF
TGTGCCAGCAGCTTCGGGACTAGCGTACACAATGAGCAGTTCTTC
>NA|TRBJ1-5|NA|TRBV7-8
CASSTDRKQPQHF
TGTGCCAGCAGCACCGACAGGAAGCAGCCCCAGCATTTT
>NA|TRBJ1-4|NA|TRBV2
CASSGGQGASEKLFF
TGTGCCAGCAGTGGAGGCCAGGGTGCTTCTGAAAAACTGTTTTTT
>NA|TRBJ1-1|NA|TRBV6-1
CASSEGQNTEAFF
TGTGCCAGCAGTGAGGGACAGAACACTGAAGCTTTCTTT
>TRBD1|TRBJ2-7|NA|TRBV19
CASSETGQGIYEQYF
TGTGCCAGTAGTGAAACGGGACAGGGAATCTACGAGCAGTACTTC
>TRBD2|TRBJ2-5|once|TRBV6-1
CASSSGLAGQETQYF
TGTGCCAGCAGTTCGGGACTAGCGGGGCAAGAGACCCAGTACTTC
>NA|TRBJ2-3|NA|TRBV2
CASGESKADTQYF
TGTGCCAGCGGAGAGTCAAAAGCAGATACGCAGTATTTT
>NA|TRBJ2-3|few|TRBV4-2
CASSSDDADTQYF
TGTGCCAGCAGTTCAGATGACGCAGATACGCAGTATTTT
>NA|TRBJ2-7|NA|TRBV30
CAWSVDREGEQYF
TGTGCCTGGAGTGTAGACAGGGAGGGCGAGCAGTACTTC